This TCR beta chain came from a study of blood T cell repertoires in COVID-19. On the study more broadly: PBMCs, B-cell-depleted T cells, or T cells provided the cDNA or gDNA that made up the material.

There are 15 residues in the CDR3. Germline V gene sequence: CDR1 LGHNA, CDR2 YNFKEQ. V was pared by 4 bases and J by 4 bases, with 6 bases of the junction left unmatched. Those enrolled, adults aged roughly 18 to 95 years, came from roughly 23 US areas. In the original workflow: By means of reference gene primer amplification, nucleated cell counts were estimated. Method: immunoSEQ multiplex PCR; TCRdb's copy keeps in-frame clones and lacks some. V, J and clone size derive from that table, while D and trimming were established from the DNA sequence. Found here are about 290,000 clones, around 90% of them singletons; the top ten hold less than 2%.

The source is a woman in her thirties or forties who had recovered from COVID-19. The chain employs TRBV4-2 and TRBJ2-3; 9 nucleotides align to TRBD2. Sequencing input: PBMCs or T cells enriched from blood (not recorded which). The CDR3 protein is CASSPQAGGSDTQYF. The CDR3 DNA follows: TGTGCCAGCAGCCCCCAAGCGGGGGGTTCAGATACGCAGTATTTT.